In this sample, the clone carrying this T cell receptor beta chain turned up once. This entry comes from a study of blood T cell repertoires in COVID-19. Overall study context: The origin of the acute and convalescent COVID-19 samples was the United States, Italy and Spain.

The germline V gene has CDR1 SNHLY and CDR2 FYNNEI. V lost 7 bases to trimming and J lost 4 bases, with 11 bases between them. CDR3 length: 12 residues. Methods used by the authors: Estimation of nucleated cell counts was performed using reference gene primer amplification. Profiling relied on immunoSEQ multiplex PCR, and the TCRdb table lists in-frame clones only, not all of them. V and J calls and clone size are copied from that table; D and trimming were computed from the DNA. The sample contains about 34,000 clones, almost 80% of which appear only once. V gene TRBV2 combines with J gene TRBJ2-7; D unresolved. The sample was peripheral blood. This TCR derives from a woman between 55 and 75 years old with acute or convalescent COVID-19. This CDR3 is CASKREEYEQYF. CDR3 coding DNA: TGTGCCAGCAAGCGCGAAGAGTACGAGCAGTACTTC. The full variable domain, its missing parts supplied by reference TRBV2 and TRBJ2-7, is EPEVTQTPSHQVTQMGQEVILRCVPISNHLYFYWYRQILGQKVEFLVSFYNNEISEKSEIFDDQFSVERPDGSNFTLKIRSTKLEDSAMYFCASKREEYEQYFGPGTRLTVT.